This entry lists 16 T cell receptor beta chains sequenced from one sample in a study of type 1 regulatory T cells. TCRdb recomputed calls from the reads with MiXCR, one row per CDR3 protein. The sample includes roughly 68,000 distinct CDR3 sequences, approximately 64% seen only once; the top ten take 7.6%. No antigen has been identified for these receptors. The sequencing input was cultured T cells, either the whole culture or a sorted T cell fraction (not recorded which). Subset specified: Tr1-enriched cell product generated in vitro against host alloantigens. The receptors were gathered from a human donor in good health.

The V call is TRBV12-3 or TRBV12-4, the J call TRBJ2-2; perhaps TRBD2 as D (6 bases). CDR3 size: 15 residues. V lost 4 bases to trimming and J lost 4 bases, with 13 bases between them. CDR3 amino acids: CASSSPGSATGELFF. The CDR3, as DNA: TGTGCCAGCAGTTCCCCCGGGAGCGCCACCGGGGAGCTGTTTTTT.

The chain recombines TRBV12-3 or TRBV12-4 with TRBJ2-1; 8 positions match TRBD1. The CDR3 spans 15 residues. After removal of 6 bases from V and 5 bases from J, the junction contained 9 bases not matched to a gene. CDR3 protein: CASSRRTGTNNEQFF. CDR3 nucleotides: TGTGCCAGCAGCCGCCGGACAGGGACCAACAATGAGCAGTTCTTC.

This clonotype was found a few times. This rearrangement joins TRBV6-5 to TRBJ2-7; 7 bases fit TRBD1. The CDR3 spans 13 residues. V shed 2 bases, J shed 5 bases, and the junction held 3 bases outside the gene matches. CDR1 is MNHEY and CDR2 is SVGAGI in the germline V gene. This CDR3 is CASSYTDRDEQYF. The CDR3 DNA follows: TGTGCCAGCAGTTACACAGACAGGGACGAGCAGTACTTC.

The chain links TRBV12-3 or TRBV12-4 to TRBJ1-2, with TRBD1 matching 7 bases. The CDR3 consists of 13 residues. J lost 4 bases, V lost 6 bases, and 5 bases had no gene match. The CDR3 DNA follows: TGTGCCAGCAGCCGAGACAGGGCCTATGGCTACACCTTC. It codes for CASSRDRAYGYTF.

A few counts support this clonotype. The chain recombines TRBV7-2 with TRBJ2-1, with 9 bases matching TRBD1. V shed 5 bases, J shed 9 bases, and the junction held 11 bases outside the gene matches. Germline values: CDR1 SGHTA, CDR2 FQGNSA. The CDR3 loop spans 15 amino acids. The CDR3, as DNA: TGTGCCAGCAGCGACCGGGACAGGGCTCGGCGTGAGCAGTTCTTC. This codes for CASSDRDRARREQFF.

The genes are TRBV18 and TRBJ2-3; the D is unclear. The CDR3 has 14 amino acids. The V gene lost 0 bases and the J gene lost 6 bases, with 10 bases spanning the gap. Germline values: CDR1 KGHSH, CDR2 LQKENI. The chain's CDR3 is CASSPPPGYDTQYF. CDR3 nucleotide sequence: TGTGCCAGCTCACCACCCCCAGGTTACGATACGCAGTATTTT.

The chain recombines TRBV11-2 with TRBJ1-2; a weak D match, TRBD1 (6 bases). Deletions cut 6 bases from V and 6 bases from J, with 14 bases between. Germline assignment: CDR1 SGHAT and CDR2 FQNNGV. CDR3 length: 13 amino acids. The CDR3 bases are TGTGCCAGCAGACTGACAGGTGTGCATGGCTACACCTTC. Translation: CASRLTGVHGYTF.

The chain joins TRBV27 to TRBJ2-1; TRBD1 or TRBD2 may be the D gene (5 bases each). This CDR3 spans 14 amino acids. V lost 5 bases and J 0 bases, leaving 8 bases between the germline ends. Looked up from germline, CDR1 is MNHEY and CDR2 is SMNVEV (reference sequence). CDR3 loop: CASSHGTSYNEQFF. DNA of the CDR3: TGTGCCAGCAGTCACGGGACCTCCTACAATGAGCAGTTCTTC.

The table lists this clonotype with a few counts. The J gene is TRBJ2-7, the V gene TRBV6-2 or TRBV6-3; maybe TRBD2 (5 bases). Germline values: CDR1 MNHEY, CDR2 SVGEGT. Trimming pared 3 bases from V and 1 base from J, leaving 10 bases between. The CDR3 runs to 14 residues. CDR3 amino acids: CASSYYGGSYEQYF. The CDR3 DNA follows: TGTGCCAGCAGTTATTACGGCGGGTCCTACGAGCAGTACTTC.

This clonotype was seen a handful of times. The genes are TRBV12-3 or TRBV12-4 and TRBJ1-1, with unresolved D. The CDR3 spans 13 residues. V shed 0 bases and J shed 1 base, with 3 bases lying between them. CDR3 region: CASSLAPNTEAFF. The CDR3 DNA reads as TGTGCCAGCAGTTTAGCGCCGAACACTGAAGCTTTCTTT.

The chain links TRBV14 to TRBJ2-1; 7 nucleotides line up with TRBD1. Germline V gives CDR1 SGHDN, CDR2 FVKESK. This CDR3 has 14 residues. Trimming at V came to 5 bases and at J to 4 bases, leaving 5 bases not matched to a gene. The CDR3 DNA follows: TGTGCCAGCAGCACCCGGACAGGATACAATGAGCAGTTCTTC. This codes for CASSTRTGYNEQFF.

For this clonotype: The final CDR3 position lacks the conserved phenylalanine or tryptophan, pointing to a likely read error. The DNA is left out, because the CDR3 cannot be placed on it with certainty; the CDR3 is given as TCRdb lists it. V and J are TRBV27 and TRBJ2-1; the listed D gene, TRBD2, was not tested against the DNA. Germline CDR1 reads MNHEY; CDR2 reads SMNVEV (reference sequence). Counting both end residues, the CDR3 totals 14 amino acids. The CDR3 region is CASSSSPGLALVFQ.

This clonotype was observed a handful of times. The chain has TRBV5-1 and TRBJ2-7; 8 bases are shared with TRBD2. Germline CDR1 and CDR2: SGHRS and YFSETQ. The CDR3 is made up of 16 amino acids. J gave up 4 bases and V 4 bases, and 13 bases lay outside the gene matches. CDR3 sequence (DNA): TGCGCCAGCAGCCCGGCACTACGGGAGGGCCGGTACGAGCAGTACTTC. Protein sequence: CASSPALREGRYEQYF.

The chain carries TRBV2 and TRBJ2-6; unclear D gene. The CDR3 is 16 residues long. Trimming removed 7 bases at V and 0 bases at J, with 13 bases between. Germline CDR1 SNHLY, CDR2 FYNNEI. Here the CDR3 DNA reads TGTGCCAGCACCTTTCAGGAGCCCTCTGGGGCCAACGTCCTGACTTTC. Amino acid sequence: CASTFQEPSGANVLTF. The whole variable domain, filled in from reference TRBV2 and TRBJ2-6, reads EPEVTQTPSHQVTQMGQEVILRCVPISNHLYFYWYRQILGQKVEFLVSFYNNEISEKSEIFDDQFSVERPDGSNFTLKIRSTKLEDSAMYFCASTFQEPSGANVLTFGAGSRLTVL.

This clonotype turned up a few times. J is TRBJ2-2 and V is TRBV20-1; D is ambiguous. The V gene's germline CDR1 is DFQATT and CDR2 SNEGSKA (reference sequence). The CDR3 extends over 12 amino acids. V was pared by 1 base and J by 6 bases, with 6 bases between. The CDR3 bases are TGCAGTGCTAGAGCGACTTCCGGGGAGCTGTTTTTT. Amino acid sequence: CSARATSGELFF.

The chain is built from TRBV7-9 and TRBJ1-4; 8 nucleotides line up with TRBD1. V was clipped by 5 bases and J by 8 bases; unmatched bases: 10. Germline loops: CDR1 SEHNR, CDR2 FQNEAQ (reference sequence). CDR3 size: 15 residues. The CDR3 DNA reads as TGTGCCAGCAGCCGAAGGACAGGGCAGAGAGAAAAACTGTTTTTT. Translation: CASSRRTGQREKLFF.